The rows below give T cell receptor beta chains drawn from one sample of a study of blood T cell repertoires in COVID-19. The method was immunoSEQ multiplex PCR; TCRdb's version includes in-frame clones alone and lacks a portion of them. The sample lists roughly 50,000 clones, approximately 86% seen once, with 2.5% to 3% in the top ten. Sequencing was performed on peripheral blood. Source of these receptors: a woman over 75 with acute or convalescent COVID-19. Both conserved end residues are part of each CDR3. The order of the fields is clone size, D gene, V gene, J gene, CDR3 length, CDR3 DNA, CDR3 protein. D genes are given only for firm matches. Clone size, where shown, is once, few, many, or a class for clones that have expanded.

once,TRBD1,TRBV19,TRBJ1-2,13,TGTGCCAGTAGTATTCCACAGGGGAGAGGCTACACCTTC,CASSIPQGRGYTF
once,-,TRBV3-1/TRBV3-2,TRBJ1-1,14,TGTGCCAGCAGCCAGGCGGACGGGAGCGTAAAAGCTTTCTTT,CASSQADGSVKAFF
-,-,TRBV2,TRBJ1-2,12,TGTGCCAGCAGTGGGAGGGGCTATGGCTACACCTTC,CASSGRGYGYTF
-,TRBD1,TRBV5-1,TRBJ1-6,14,TGCGCCAGCAGCCCCGGACAGGGGCTACCACCCCTCCACTTT,CASSPGQGLPPLHF
-,TRBD1,TRBV7-9,TRBJ1-2,15,TGTGCCAGCAGCCCAGGACAGGGAGGGTACTATGGCTACACCTTC,CASSPGQGGYYGYTF
-,-,TRBV24-1,TRBJ2-1,16,TGTGCCACCAGTGATCCGCTCGAATACAGGGCTAATGAGCAGTTCTTC,CATSDPLEYRANEQFF
-,-,TRBV6-1,TRBJ1-5,17,TGTGCCAGCAGTGCTGGGCTGGACAGCTATAGCAATCAGCCCCAGCATTTT,CASSAGLDSYSNQPQHF
-,-,TRBV30,TRBJ2-2,15,TGTGCCTGGGCCGGTTATCAACTCTCCACCGGGGAGCTGTTTTTT,CAWAGYQLSTGELFF
-,-,TRBV4-1,TRBJ2-7,15,TGCGCCAGCAGCCAAGTCGGGGATACAGGGAACGAGCAGTACTTC,CASSQVGDTGNEQYF
-,TRBD1,TRBV10-3,TRBJ1-1,16,TGTGCCATCAGTGAGGGACAGGGGACCCTGAACACTGAAGCTTTCTTT,CAISEGQGTLNTEAFF
-,-,TRBV21-1,TRBJ1-1,14,TGTGCCAGCACAAACAGGGACCGGGACACTGAAGCTTTCTTT,CASTNRDRDTEAFF
-,-,TRBV12-3/TRBV12-4,TRBJ1-5,13,TGTGCCAGCAGCCCGTGGGAGAATCAGCCCCAGCATTTT,CASSPWENQPQHF
-,-,TRBV6-6,TRBJ1-2,12,TGTGCCAGCAGTTCTACAGGGTATGGCTACACCTTC,CASSSTGYGYTF
-,-,TRBV7-9,TRBJ1-2,15,TGTGCCAGCAGCTTAGCGCAGGGGAGTAACTATGGCTACACCTTC,CASSLAQGSNYGYTF
-,-,TRBV5-6,TRBJ2-5,16,TGTGCCAGCAGCTTGGACAGGGAGGGTGGACAAGAGACCCAGTACTTC,CASSLDREGGQETQYF
-,TRBD2,TRBV13,TRBJ2-1,16,TGTGCCAGCAGCCATCGCGGGGGGCAGATCTACAATGAGCAGTTCTTC,CASSHRGGQIYNEQFF
-,-,TRBV6-5,TRBJ1-2,14,TGTGCCAGCATCAAACAGGGAGCTAACTATGGCTACACCTTC,CASIKQGANYGYTF
-,-,TRBV12-3/TRBV12-4,TRBJ1-4,13,TGTGCCAGCCTGCGGACATCGGGTGAAAAACTGTTTTTT,CASLRTSGEKLFF
-,-,TRBV6-5,TRBJ1-3,15,TGTGCCAGCAGTTACTCGGACCAAGGGGCATACACCATATATTTT,CASSYSDQGAYTIYF
-,TRBD1,TRBV7-3,TRBJ2-3,16,TGTGCCAGCAGCCCGGGACAGGGGAAGACCACAGATACGCAGTATTTT,CASSPGQGKTTDTQYF
-,-,TRBV12-3/TRBV12-4,TRBJ2-7,13,TGTGCCAGCAGTTTGCGGGTAGCCTACGAGCAGTACTTC,CASSLRVAYEQYF
once,TRBD1,TRBV25-1,TRBJ1-3,14,TGTGCCAGCAGCGGGACAGGTATTGGAAACACCATATATTTT,CASSGTGIGNTIYF
-,TRBD2,TRBV15,TRBJ2-1,19,TGTGCCACCAGCCAACCTGGGGGACTAGCGGGGGGGCTGCTCAATGAGCAGTTCTTC,CATSQPGGLAGGLLNEQFF
-,TRBD2,TRBV29-1,TRBJ2-1,14,TGCAGCGTTTCAGCGGGGGTCTCCTACAATGAGCAGTTCTTC,CSVSAGVSYNEQFF
-,-,TRBV5-4,TRBJ1-1,14,TGTGCCAGCAGCTTGGCCTATGGTCAGGGCCCGGCTTTCTTT,CASSLAYGQGPAFF
-,-,TRBV6-5,TRBJ1-1,13,TGTGCCACCTCGACAGGTATCAACACTGAAGCTTTCTTT,CATSTGINTEAFF
-,TRBD1,TRBV5-6,TRBJ2-2,16,TGTGCCAGCAGCTCCGGGACAGGTTGGGGAACCGGGGAGCTGTTTTTT,CASSSGTGWGTGELFF
-,-,TRBV10-3,TRBJ1-6,15,TGTGCCATCAGTGACGCAGGCTCCTATAATTCACCCCTCCACTTT,CAISDAGSYNSPLHF
-,-,TRBV2,TRBJ2-3,14,TGTGCCAGCAGTGACGGTGCTAGCACAGATACGCAGTATTTT,CASSDGASTDTQYF
-,TRBD1,TRBV3-1/TRBV3-2,TRBJ2-7,14,TGTGCCAGCAGCCAAGTGGGGGACAGCTACGAGCAGTACTTC,CASSQVGDSYEQYF
-,-,TRBV2,TRBJ1-4,15,TGTGCCAGCAGCCGGAGGGGCGGCGCGGGGGAAAAACTGTTTTTT,CASSRRGGAGEKLFF
-,TRBD1,TRBV7-8,TRBJ2-7,14,TGTGCCAGCAGCTTAGAATACAGGGGTTACGAGCAGTACTTC,CASSLEYRGYEQYF
-,TRBD2,TRBV4-1,TRBJ2-1,17,TGCGCCAGCAGCCCCAGGGGTAGCGGGAGCTCCTACAATGAGCAGTTCTTC,CASSPRGSGSSYNEQFF
-,TRBD1,TRBV30,TRBJ1-6,13,TGTGCCTGGAGGGACAGGGGGTATTCACCCCTCCACTTT,CAWRDRGYSPLHF
-,-,TRBV5-1,TRBJ2-7,14,TGCGCCAGCAGCTTGGAGGCCAGCCCGGGCGAGCAGTACTTC,CASSLEASPGEQYF
-,-,TRBV5-1,TRBJ1-2,14,TGCGCCAGCAGCTTTAACGGAGCTAACTATGGCTACACCTTC,CASSFNGANYGYTF
-,TRBD1,TRBV7-9,TRBJ1-2,19,TGTGCCAGCAGCTTACTTTCCGGGACAGTCTCTAACGATAACTATGGCTACACCTTC,CASSLLSGTVSNDNYGYTF
-,-,TRBV7-2,TRBJ1-1,13,TGTGCCAGCAGCCCAGCGGGGTGGACTGAAGCTTTCTTT,CASSPAGWTEAFF
few,-,TRBV11-2,TRBJ2-3,17,TGTGCCAGCAGCTCCCGAGGGGCGGGGATCTTTACAGATACGCAGTATTTT,CASSSRGAGIFTDTQYF
-,TRBD1,TRBV6-5,TRBJ2-5,14,TGTGCCAGCAGGCGGGACAGGTACCAAGAGACCCAGTACTTC,CASRRDRYQETQYF
once,TRBD2,TRBV2,TRBJ2-3,14,TGTGCCAGCAGTGGACTAGCGGTGGCAGATACGCAGTATTTT,CASSGLAVADTQYF
-,-,TRBV6-5,TRBJ1-6,12,TGTGCCAGCAGTACTCCGGGTTCACCCCTCCACTTT,CASSTPGSPLHF
-,-,TRBV2,TRBJ1-5,15,TGTGCCAGCAGTGGGGACAATGGGTTAAGTCAGCCCCAGCATTTT,CASSGDNGLSQPQHF
once,TRBD1,TRBV9,TRBJ1-2,16,TGTGCCAGCAGCACCTCTACGACAGGGGTGAGCTATGGCTACACCTTC,CASSTSTTGVSYGYTF
-,-,TRBV3-1/TRBV3-2,TRBJ2-3,15,TGTGCCAGCAGCCCCGGGACACACGCGGGAGATACGCAGTATTTT,CASSPGTHAGDTQYF
-,TRBD1,TRBV3-1/TRBV3-2,TRBJ2-2,16,TGTGCCAGCAGCCCACGACAGGGGCGAGGGACCGGGGAGCTGTTTTTT,CASSPRQGRGTGELFF
-,TRBD1,TRBV7-8,TRBJ1-1,15,TGTGCCAGCAGCCCCCCGTTAAGGGACAGTTCTGAAGCTTTCTTT,CASSPPLRDSSEAFF
-,TRBD1,TRBV30,TRBJ1-3,16,TGTGCCTGGAGTGTACAGACAGGGGGAAGTGGAAACACCATATATTTT,CAWSVQTGGSGNTIYF
-,-,TRBV18,TRBJ1-2,15,TGTGCCAGCTCACCGACGCACCAGGGCAACTATGGCTACACCTTC,CASSPTHQGNYGYTF